This T cell receptor beta chain was recorded in a study of CD8+ T cells in alopecia areata. RNA, once extracted, was reverse transcribed into cDNA for use as the sequencing template. Measured with immunoSEQ multiplex PCR; TCRdb has only the in-frame clones, and not every one. Of 150,000 to 200,000 clones detected, roughly 60% appear once; the ten largest clones hold 0.95% to 1.1%. This sample's treatment: oral pan-JAK inhibitor, 5-10 mg twice daily. The CDR3 sequence is 15 residues long. V shed 3 bases and J 4 bases; nucleotides not matched to a gene: 5. CDR1 and CDR2 (germline): SQVTM, ANQGSEA. The receptor's source is a human donor with alopecia areata. Material: CD4+ T cells sorted from blood, obtained at week 24, from a patient treated with tofacitinib. The V call is TRBV29-1, the J call TRBJ1-3, with 11 bases matching TRBD1. CDR3 DNA: TGCAGCGTTGATGTGGGACAGGGGGACGGAAACACCATATATTTT. Translation: CSVDVGQGDGNTIYF.